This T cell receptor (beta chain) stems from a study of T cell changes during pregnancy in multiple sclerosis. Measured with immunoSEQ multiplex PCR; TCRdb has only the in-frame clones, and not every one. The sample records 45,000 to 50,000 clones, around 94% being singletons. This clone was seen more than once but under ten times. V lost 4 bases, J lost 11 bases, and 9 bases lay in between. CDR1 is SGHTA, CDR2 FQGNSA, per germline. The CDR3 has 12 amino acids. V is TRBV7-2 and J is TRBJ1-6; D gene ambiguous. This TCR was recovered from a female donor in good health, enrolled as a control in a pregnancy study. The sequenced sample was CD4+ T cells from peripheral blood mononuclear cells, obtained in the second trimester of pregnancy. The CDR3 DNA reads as TGTGCCAGCAGCTCAGGCTCGGCACCCCTCCACTTT. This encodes CASSSGSAPLHF. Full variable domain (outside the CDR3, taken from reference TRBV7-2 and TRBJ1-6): GAGVSQSPSNKVTEKGKDVELRCDPISGHTALYWYRQSLGQGLEFLIYFQGNSAPDKSGLPSDRFSAERTGGSVSTLTIQRTQQEDSAVYLCASSSGSAPLHFGNGTRLTVT.